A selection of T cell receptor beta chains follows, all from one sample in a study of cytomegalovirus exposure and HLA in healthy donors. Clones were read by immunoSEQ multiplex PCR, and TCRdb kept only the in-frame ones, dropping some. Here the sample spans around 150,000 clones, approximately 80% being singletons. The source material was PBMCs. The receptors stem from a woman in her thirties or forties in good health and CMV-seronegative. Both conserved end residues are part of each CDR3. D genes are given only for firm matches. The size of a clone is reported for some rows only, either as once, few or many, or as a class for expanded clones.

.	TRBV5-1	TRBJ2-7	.	TGCGCCAGCAGGGTGGGCCCGAGCTCCTACGAGCAGTACTTC	CASRVGPSSYEQYF
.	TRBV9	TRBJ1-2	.	TGTGCCAGCAGCCTTGCGCTAAACAGGGCGACTAACTATGGCTACACCTTC	CASSLALNRATNYGYTF
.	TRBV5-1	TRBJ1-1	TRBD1	TGCGCCAGCAGCTTGGGGGGGACAGCTAAAGCTTTCTTT	CASSLGGTAKAFF
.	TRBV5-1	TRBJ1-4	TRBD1	TGCGCCAGCAGCTTGGGACAGGGGGAAATGGAAAAACTGTTTTTT	CASSLGQGEMEKLFF
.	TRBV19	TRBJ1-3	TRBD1	TGTGCCAGTAGCGAGACAGGGGGCTCAAACACCATATATTTT	CASSETGGSNTIYF
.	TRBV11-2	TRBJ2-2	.	TGTGCCAGCAGCTTAGAGTCACTCTCGAACACCGGGGAGCTGTTTTTT	CASSLESLSNTGELFF
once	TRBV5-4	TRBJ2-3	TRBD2	TGTGCCAGCAGCTTGGGAGAACTAGCGGGAGTCGGAGCAGATACGCAGTATTTT	CASSLGELAGVGADTQYF
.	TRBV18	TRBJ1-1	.	TGTGCCAGCTCACCAGGGGAGTTGAACACTGAAGCTTTCTTT	CASSPGELNTEAFF
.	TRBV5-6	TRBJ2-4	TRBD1	TGTGCCAGCAGCTTGGGACAGGGAGCCAAAAACATTCAGTACTTC	CASSLGQGAKNIQYF
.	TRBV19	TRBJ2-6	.	TGTGCCAGTAGAACGGGGGGGGCCAACGTCCTGACTTTC	CASRTGGANVLTF
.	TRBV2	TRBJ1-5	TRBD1	TGTGCCAGCAGACTTACCCGGACAGGGGAAAGCAATCAGCCCCAGCATTTT	CASRLTRTGESNQPQHF
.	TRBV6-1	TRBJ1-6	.	TGTGCCAGCAGTGAAACGGGGGTCGGCATAGGTCGGGCCCTCCACTTT	CASSETGVGIGRALHF
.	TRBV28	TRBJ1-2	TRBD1	TGTGCCAGCAGTGGGGACAGGGGGCGCGGGGGCTACACCTTC	CASSGDRGRGGYTF
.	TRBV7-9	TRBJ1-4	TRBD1	TGTGCCAGCAGCGCCACGACAGGGTGGGGTGAAAAACTGTTTTTT	CASSATTGWGEKLFF
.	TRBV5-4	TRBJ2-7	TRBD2	TGTGCCAGCAGCTCCTCGACTAGCGGGAGGGACGAGCAGTACTTC	CASSSSTSGRDEQYF
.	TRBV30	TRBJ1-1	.	TGTGCCTGGAGTGGGAAGGGGAGGAACACTAAAGCTTTCTTT	CAWSGKGRNTKAFF
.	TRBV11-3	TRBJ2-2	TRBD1	TGTGCCAGCAGCTCCGACAGGGGGCACACCGGGGAGCTGTTTTTT	CASSSDRGHTGELFF
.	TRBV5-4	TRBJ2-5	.	TGTGCCAGCAGCCGACCAAACAGGGAACAAGAGACCCAGTACTTC	CASSRPNREQETQYF
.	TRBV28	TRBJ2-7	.	TGTGCCAGCAGTTTGCCCAGGGGCTTATACGAGCAGTACTTC	CASSLPRGLYEQYF
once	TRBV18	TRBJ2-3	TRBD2	TGTGCCAGCTCATATGCGGGGACTAGCGGCACAGATACGCAGTATTTT	CASSYAGTSGTDTQYF
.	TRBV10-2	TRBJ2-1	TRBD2	TGCGCCAGCAGACTAGCGGGGAGTTACAATGAGCAGTTCTTC	CASRLAGSYNEQFF
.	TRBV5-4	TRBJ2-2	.	TGTGCCTACCCGGGAAACCGGGGAGCTGTTTTT	CAYPGNRGAVF
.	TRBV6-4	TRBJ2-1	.	TGTGCCAGCAGTGACTCGTCCGGGGGGCCCGCCAATGAGCAGTTCTTC	CASSDSSGGPANEQFF
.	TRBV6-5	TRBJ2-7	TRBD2	TGTGCCAGCAGTTCCTCGGGGGGGCTAGCGGCTTACGAGCAGTACTTC	CASSSSGGLAAYEQYF
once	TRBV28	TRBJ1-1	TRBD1	TGTGCCAGTTTGCCCGCGGGACAGGGGATGAACACTGAAGCTTTCTTT	CASLPAGQGMNTEAFF
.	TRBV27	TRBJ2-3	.	TGTGCCAGCAGAGGGGTCAGAGCCTACACAGATACGCAGTATTTT	CASRGVRAYTDTQYF
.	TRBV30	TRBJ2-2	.	TGTGCCTGGAGGTTTGAGGGAACAACGAACACCGGGGAGCTGTTTTTT	CAWRFEGTTNTGELFF
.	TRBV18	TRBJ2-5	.	TGTGCCAGCTCACCAATGACACGGGAGCAGTACTTC	CASSPMTREQYF
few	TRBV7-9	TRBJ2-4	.	TGTGCCAGCAGCTTAGTTCTCGGACTAAACAGTCAGTACTTC	CASSLVLGLNSQYF
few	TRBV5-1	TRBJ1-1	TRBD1	TGCGCCAGCAGCTCCTACCCAGGGGGCAGAAACACTGAAGCTTTCTTT	CASSSYPGGRNTEAFF
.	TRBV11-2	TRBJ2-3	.	TGTGCCAGCAGCTTAGATCTAGGAGTTGCAGATACGCAGTATTTT	CASSLDLGVADTQYF
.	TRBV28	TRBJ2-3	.	TGTGCCAGCAGTTGGGGGCTAGCTGCCGATACGCAGTATTTT	CASSWGLAADTQYF
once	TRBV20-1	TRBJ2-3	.	TGCAGTGCTATTCTAGATACGCAGTATTTT	CSAILDTQYF
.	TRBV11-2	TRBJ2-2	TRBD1	TGTGCCAGCAGTTACTACCCGGGACAGGGTAATCCCGGGGAGCTGTTTTTT	CASSYYPGQGNPGELFF
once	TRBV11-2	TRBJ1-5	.	TGTGCCAGCAGCTTAGGGCAGTACGGAGCCCAGCATTTT	CASSLGQYGAQHF
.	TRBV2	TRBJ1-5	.	TGTGCCAGCAGTGACCTGGAGAATCAGCCCCAGCATTTT	CASSDLENQPQHF
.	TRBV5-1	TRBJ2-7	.	TGCGCCAGCAGCTTGGCCCCTTCCTACGAGCAGTACTTC	CASSLAPSYEQYF
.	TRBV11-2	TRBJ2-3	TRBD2	TGTGCCAGCACCAAACTGGGGGGAGGGGCCACAGATACGCAGTATTTT	CASTKLGGGATDTQYF
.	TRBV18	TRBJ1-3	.	TGTGCCAGCTCACCCTATAGGGGTGGTGGAAACACCATATATTTT	CASSPYRGGGNTIYF
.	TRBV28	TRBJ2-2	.	TGTGCCAGCAGTTCAGGGTTGAACACCGGGGAGCTGTTTTTT	CASSSGLNTGELFF
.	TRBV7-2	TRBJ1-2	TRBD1	TGTGCCAGCAGCCCGGACAGGGACTATGGCTACACCTTC	CASSPDRDYGYTF
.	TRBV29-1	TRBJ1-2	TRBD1	TGCAGCGTTGATGTGGGGGGACAGGGGGATGGCTACACCTTC	CSVDVGGQGDGYTF
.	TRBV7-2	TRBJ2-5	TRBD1	TGTGCCAGCAGCTTGGCCTGGACAGGGTTAGAGACCCAGTACTTC	CASSLAWTGLETQYF
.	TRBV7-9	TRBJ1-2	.	TGTGCCAGCAGCTTGAAGAGTATCTATGGCTACACCTTC	CASSLKSIYGYTF
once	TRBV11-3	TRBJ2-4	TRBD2	TGTGCCAGCAGCCCGGGCGGGGGTTCAAACAGTCAGTACTTC	CASSPGGGSNSQYF
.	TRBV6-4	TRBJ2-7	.	TGTGCCAGGGGACTGCCCCCTACCTACGAGCAGTACTTC	CARGLPPTYEQYF
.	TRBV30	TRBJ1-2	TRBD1	TGTGCCTGGAGTGTATCGGGGACAGGGAACGGCTACACCTTC	CAWSVSGTGNGYTF
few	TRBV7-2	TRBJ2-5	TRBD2	TGTGCCAGCAGCGGGGGGGGTCTAGCGGGGGTAGGGGAGACCCAGTACTTC	CASSGGGLAGVGETQYF
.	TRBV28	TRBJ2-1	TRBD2	TGTGCCAGCAGCCGATTACTAGCGGGAGATGGTAGTGAGCAGTTCTTC	CASSRLLAGDGSEQFF
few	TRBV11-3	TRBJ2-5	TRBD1	TGTGCCAGCAGCTTAGTACAGGGGGCAGAGACCCAGTACTTC	CASSLVQGAETQYF
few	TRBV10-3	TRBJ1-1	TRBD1	TGTGCCATCAGTGCGAGGGCCCGGGACAGGGCCTCCGGTAAGGTTTTGGCTTTCTTT	CAISARARDRASGKVLAFF
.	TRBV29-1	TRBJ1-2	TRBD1	TGCAGCGTGGGACAGGGAATTAACTATGGCTACACCTTC	CSVGQGINYGYTF
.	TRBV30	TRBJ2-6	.	TGTGCCTGGAGTCGCGTGGCTGGGGCCAACGGCCTGACTTTC	CAWSRVAGANGLTF
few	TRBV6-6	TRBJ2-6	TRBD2	TGTGCCAGCAGTTTTACGGGGGGGGGCAACGTCCTGACTTTC	CASSFTGGGNVLTF
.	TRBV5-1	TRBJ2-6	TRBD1	TGCGCCAGCACCTCAAGGACAGGGACTTCTGGGGCCAACGTCCTGACTTTC	CASTSRTGTSGANVLTF
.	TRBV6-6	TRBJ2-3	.	TGTGCCAGCAGCAAAACTATAGCAGATACGCAGTATTTT	CASSKTIADTQYF
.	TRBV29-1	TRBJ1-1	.	TGCAGCGTTCGGACAGATATGAACACTGAAGCTTTCTTT	CSVRTDMNTEAFF
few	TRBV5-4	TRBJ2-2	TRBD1	TGTGCCAGCAGCCCAGGACAGGGTAACACCGGGGAGCTGTTTTTT	CASSPGQGNTGELFF
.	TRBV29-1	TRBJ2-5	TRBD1	TGCAGCGTTGTAGAGGGCAGGGGGTTTCAAGAGACCCAGTACTTC	CSVVEGRGFQETQYF
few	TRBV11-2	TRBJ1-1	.	TGTGCCAGCAGCATCAGGGAGGGCCCGGGCAATGGGGGAACTGAAGCTTTCTTT	CASSIREGPGNGGTEAFF